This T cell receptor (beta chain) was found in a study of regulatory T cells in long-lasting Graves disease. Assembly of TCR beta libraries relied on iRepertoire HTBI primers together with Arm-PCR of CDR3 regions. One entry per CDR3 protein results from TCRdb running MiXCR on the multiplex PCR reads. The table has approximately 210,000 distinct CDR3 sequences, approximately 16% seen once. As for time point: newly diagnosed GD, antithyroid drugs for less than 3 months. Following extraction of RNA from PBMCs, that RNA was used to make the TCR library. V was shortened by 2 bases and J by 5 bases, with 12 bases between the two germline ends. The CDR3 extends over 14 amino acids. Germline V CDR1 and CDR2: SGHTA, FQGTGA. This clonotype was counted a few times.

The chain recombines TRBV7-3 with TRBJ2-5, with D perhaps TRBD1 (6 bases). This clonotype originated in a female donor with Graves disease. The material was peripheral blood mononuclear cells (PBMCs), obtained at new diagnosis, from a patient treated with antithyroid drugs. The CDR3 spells CASSLSAGAETQYF. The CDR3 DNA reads TGTGCCAGCAGCTTATCGGCAGGGGCGGAGACCCAGTACTTC.